The rows below give T cell receptor beta chains drawn from one sample of a study of T cell changes during pregnancy in multiple sclerosis. The protocol was immunoSEQ multiplex PCR, while the TCRdb copy is restricted to in-frame clones and leaves out a portion. The sample carries about 92,000 clones, 90% to 95% recorded once. The sample was peripheral blood, taken in the first trimester of pregnancy. Every receptor here comes from a female donor with multiple sclerosis, enrolled in a pregnancy study. Each CDR3 is given with its conserved first and last residue. The D gene is left open where the match is weak. Not all rows give a size; the values are once, few, many and, for expanded clones, a class.

d_call j_call v_call clone_size cdr3_nt cdr3_aa
. TRBJ1-1 TRBV19 once TGTGCCAGTAGTCATTTCACGGTGGACAGCCGAATGGCTTTCTTT CASSHFTVDSRMAFF
TRBD1 TRBJ1-2 TRBV7-2 once TGTGCCAGCAGCTTAACCCCGACAGGGGCGGGTGGCTACACCTTC CASSLTPTGAGGYTF
. TRBJ2-7 TRBV5-1 . TGCGCCAGCAGCACTCGGGTCGCCTACGAGCAGTACTTC CASSTRVAYEQYF
TRBD1 TRBJ2-7 TRBV7-2 . TGTGCCAGCAGCTTCGGATCGGGACAGGGCTCCTACGAGCAGTACTTC CASSFGSGQGSYEQYF
. TRBJ2-2 TRBV11-2 . TGTGCCAGCAGCTTACTTTTTTCGGGGGACGGGGAGCTGTTTTTT CASSLLFSGDGELFF
. TRBJ1-2 TRBV18 once TGTGCCAGCTCCCTCCCGGGGGGGCGGCGAACTAACTATGGCTACACCTTC CASSLPGGRRTNYGYTF
. TRBJ2-5 TRBV5-1 . TGCGCCAGCAGCCTCGGGACAAAAGAGACCCAGTACTTC CASSLGTKETQYF
. TRBJ2-5 TRBV11-2 . TGTGCCAGCAGCCAACAGGGTCCTGAGACCCAGTACTTC CASSQQGPETQYF
. TRBJ1-2 TRBV9 . TGTGCCAGCAGCGGGACAGTCTCCTATGGCTACACCTTC CASSGTVSYGYTF
TRBD2 TRBJ2-1 TRBV7-9 few TGTGCCAGCAGTTGGGGACTAGCGGGGGTAAATGAGCAGTTCTTC CASSWGLAGVNEQFF
. TRBJ1-4 TRBV25-1 . TGTGCCAGCAGTGAATTCGCCGGGACAAATGAAAAACTGTTTTTT CASSEFAGTNEKLFF
. TRBJ2-7 TRBV5-1 . TGCGCCAGCAGCTTGGAACCCGGCTCCTACGAGCAGTACTTC CASSLEPGSYEQYF
TRBD1 TRBJ1-2 TRBV4-1 . TGCGCCAGCAGCCAAGAAGGCGGACAGGGCGCGAATGGCTACACCTTC CASSQEGGQGANGYTF
. TRBJ2-7 TRBV5-1 . TGCGCCAGCAGCTCGGACAGACACGAGCAGTACTTC CASSSDRHEQYF
TRBD2 TRBJ2-5 TRBV6-1 . TGTGCCAGCAGTGAACTCCGGGGGGTCCTCCAAGAGACCCAGTACTTC CASSELRGVLQETQYF
TRBD2 TRBJ2-1 TRBV7-9 . TGTGCCAGCAGCCGACTAGCGGGGGGGGCGGGACGGAACAATGAGCAGTTCTTC CASSRLAGGAGRNNEQFF
TRBD2 TRBJ2-2 TRBV7-3 . TGTGCCAGCAGGTTCCCAGCGGGGTCCCACGGGGAGCTGTTTTTT CASRFPAGSHGELFF
. TRBJ1-2 TRBV7-6 few TGTGCCAGCAGCCCTGAAAGGGGCTATGGCTACACCTTC CASSPERGYGYTF
. TRBJ2-2 TRBV21-1 . TGTGCCAGCACGCCCGCCCCCCTACAGGGGCCGAACACCGGGGAGCTGTTTTTT CASTPAPLQGPNTGELFF
. TRBJ2-7 TRBV4-1 . TGCGCCAGCAGCCATGGAGGGGAGCAGTACTTC CASSHGGEQYF
. TRBJ2-3 TRBV6-1 . TGTGCCAGCAGTGAAGAACTAGCAGTAGATACGCAGTATTTT CASSEELAVDTQYF
. TRBJ1-1 TRBV18 . TGTGCCAGCTCACCACTCCACAGGGATCAGGCTACTGAAGCTTTCTTT CASSPLHRDQATEAFF
TRBD2 TRBJ2-3 TRBV2 . TGTGCCAGCAAGGGGCTTTTTGAGAAGCGGGGGGAGAATACGCAGTATTTT CASKGLFEKRGENTQYF
. TRBJ1-5 TRBV6-1 . TGTGCCAGCAGTGATTGGGGGGACAATCAGCCCCAGCATTTT CASSDWGDNQPQHF
. TRBJ2-1 TRBV28 . TGTGCCAGCAGTCCCCTTCCCGGGAGAACGAAGGATGAGCAGTTCTTC CASSPLPGRTKDEQFF
. TRBJ2-7 TRBV2 . TGTGCCAGCCATGTCCAGGTTTACGAGCAGTACTTC CASHVQVYEQYF
. TRBJ1-1 TRBV9 . TGTGCCAGCAGCGCCGCGGGGCGTCACACTGAAGCTTTCTTT CASSAAGRHTEAFF
. TRBJ2-7 TRBV15 . TGTGCCACCAGCAGAGATCAGGGACTCGGCGAGCAGTACTTC CATSRDQGLGEQYF
TRBD2 TRBJ2-5 TRBV2 . TGTGCCAGCAGTGAAGTAGGGCTAGCGGGGAAAGAGACCCAGTACTTC CASSEVGLAGKETQYF
TRBD1 TRBJ1-2 TRBV19 . TGTGCCAGTGCGAGACAGGGGTCGGACTATGGCTACACCTTC CASARQGSDYGYTF
TRBD1 TRBJ1-2 TRBV18 . TGTGCCAGCTCACCCGAAATTACAGGGGGCGGCTACACCTTC CASSPEITGGGYTF
. TRBJ1-2 TRBV7-8 . TGTGCCAGCAGCGTAACGCCGTGGCCCCGCTATGGCTACACCTTC CASSVTPWPRYGYTF
TRBD1 TRBJ2-7 TRBV2 . TGTGCCAGCAGACCACGGACAGGGGGCTACGAGCAGTACTTC CASRPRTGGYEQYF
TRBD1 TRBJ2-2 TRBV7-3 . TGTGCCAGCAGCCCGTGGCAGGGGGATGGGGAGCTGTTTTTT CASSPWQGDGELFF
. TRBJ1-3 TRBV9 . TGTGCCAGCAGCTCACTCTCTGGAAACACCATATATTTT CASSSLSGNTIYF
. TRBJ2-1 TRBV7-9 . TGTGCCAGCAGCTCTGGGCCTAGCGATTACAATGAGCAGTTCTTC CASSSGPSDYNEQFF
. TRBJ2-2 TRBV21-1 . TGTGCCAGCAGCAACGATTCTACTAGCGGGGATCGTTTGGGGTTGGGGGAGCTGTTTTTT CASSNDSTSGDRLGLGELFF
TRBD2 TRBJ2-2 TRBV7-3 . TGTGCCAGCAGCCCCCGACCGGGACTAGCGGGGGCGACGAACACCGGGGAGCTGTTTTTT CASSPRPGLAGATNTGELFF
TRBD2 TRBJ2-5 TRBV18 once TGTGCCAGCTCACCAATAACTAGCGGAAACCAAGAGACCCAGTACTTC CASSPITSGNQETQYF
. TRBJ1-1 TRBV18 . TGTGCCAGCTCAAGTTTAGAAGGGACTATGACTGAAGCTTTCTTT CASSSLEGTMTEAFF
TRBD1 TRBJ2-7 TRBV6-5 once TGTGCCAGCAGTTACCACGGGACAGTGCCTTACTACGAGCAGTACTTC CASSYHGTVPYYEQYF
. TRBJ1-1 TRBV2 . TGTGCCAGCAGTGACCAGGGGAATAGTGGCACTGAAGCTTTCTTT CASSDQGNSGTEAFF
. TRBJ2-5 TRBV11-2 . TGTGCCAGCAGCGACAATGTAGAGGGCCAAGAGACCCAGTACTTC CASSDNVEGQETQYF
TRBD2 TRBJ2-3 TRBV5-1 . TGCGCCAGCAGCGTTAGCGGGGGGGCGGCAGATACGCAGTATTTT CASSVSGGAADTQYF